This T cell receptor (beta chain) appears in the sequencing data of a study of T cells after yellow fever vaccination (dated by TCRdb to the late 2010s). For the wider study: The SMART-Seq v4 Ultra Low Input RNA kit was used to prepare libraries from fractions with low cell numbers. Two healthy male donors, one aged 18 to 29 and one aged 30 to 39 years, were included in the cohort. Blood was collected at multiple timepoints before and after primary and secondary immunization, and bulk PBMC replicates and cell subsets were isolated. Bulk TCR alpha and beta repertoires were sequenced longitudinally to track T-cell clones before and after primary and booster YFV17D yellow fever vaccination. Study-wide findings and limitations: After the booster, most of the clones that had expanded following primary vaccination were detected again (roughly 97% of CD4 and around 88% of CD8), which suggests that memory was broadly maintained. The secondary T-cell response was found to be weaker but faster than the primary response, with a peak reached on day 5 rather than on day 15. Computational filtering was required because FACS-sorted repertoires could contain abundant contaminating clonotypes from the bulk population. Only a couple of donors were included in the study, so the extent to which the findings can be generalized is limited. A small share of clonotypes occurred in both CD4 and CD8 compartments, likely arising from convergent recombination.

The treatment or condition label corresponds to: live attenuated yellow fever vaccine strain. At every blood-draw timepoint, two biological replicates of bulk PBMCs were collected. PBMCs were isolated from peripheral blood using a standard Ficoll-Paque protocol. RNA was extracted with TriZol from bulk PBMCs, CD4 and CD8 fractions, and dextramer-positive and dextramer-negative fractions. TCR cDNA was synthesized by 5'RACE template switching, which introduced a universal primer site and unique molecular identifiers. Priming of cDNA synthesis was performed from both the TCR alpha and TCR beta constant segments. Library amplification involved two PCR steps, and the second step added sample barcodes and sequencing adapters. Sequencing of libraries was performed on Illumina HiSeq 2500 (2x100 bp) or NovaSeq (2x150 bp). As for the authors' bioinformatics: Reads were demultiplexed and collapsed into UMI consensus sequences with MIGEC, and V(D)J alignment was performed with MiXCR. Clonotypes responding to the vaccine were identified with edgeR on replicate PBMC samples, with the criteria of FDR below 0.01 and a log2 fold change above 5 up to day 15. Bulk clonotypes were assigned CD4 or CD8 identity according to which sequenced CD4 or CD8 repertoire held them at higher abundance. Clones were called with MiXCR by TCRdb after fastp trimmed the public reads at Q25, and only in-frame beta chains were retained. Each entry is one CDR3 protein sequence, shown with its most common DNA and genes. The V and J calls were determined by TCRdb, not by the authors. This sample holds under 600,000 distinct CDR3 sequences; just over 20% were observed only once. 15% to 20% of the sample belongs to the ten largest clones.

Taken from the germline V gene, the CDR1 and CDR2 loops are MNHNS and SASEGT. The CDR3, from cysteine to phenylalanine, totals 18 residues. The DNA shown is the 54-base CDR3, in frame from base 1. V is clipped by 0 bases and J by 3 bases, and the sequence between their germline boundaries is 20 bases long. This clonotype was detected ten times or more. Its antigen remains undetermined. Base qualities are not provided; no much larger clone lies one nucleotide away. Recombination joined TRBV6-1 with TRBJ2-5, with the D gene not confidently named. The source was PBMCs, collected approximately 22 days after the first yellow fever vaccination. This TCR was recovered from a man between 18 and 29 years old who received the YFV17D yellow fever vaccine. The bases read TGTGCCAGCAGTGAAGCGTTTTTGAAGGCCGACAAAGAAGAGACCCAGTACTTC. Its protein is CASSEAFLKADKEETQYF.